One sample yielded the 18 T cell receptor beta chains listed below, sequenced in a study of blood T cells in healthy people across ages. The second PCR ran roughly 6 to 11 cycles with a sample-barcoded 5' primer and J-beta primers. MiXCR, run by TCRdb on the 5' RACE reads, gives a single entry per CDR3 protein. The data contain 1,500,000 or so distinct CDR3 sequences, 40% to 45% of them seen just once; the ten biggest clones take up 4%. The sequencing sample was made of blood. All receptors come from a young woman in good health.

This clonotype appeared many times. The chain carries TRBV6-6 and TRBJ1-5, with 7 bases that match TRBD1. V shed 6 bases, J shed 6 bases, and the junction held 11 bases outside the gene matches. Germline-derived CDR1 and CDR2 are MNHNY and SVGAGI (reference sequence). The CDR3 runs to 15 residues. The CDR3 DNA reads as TGTGCCAGCAGATGGGACAGTGAAAGGGGTCAGCCCCAGCATTTT. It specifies CASRWDSERGQPQHF.

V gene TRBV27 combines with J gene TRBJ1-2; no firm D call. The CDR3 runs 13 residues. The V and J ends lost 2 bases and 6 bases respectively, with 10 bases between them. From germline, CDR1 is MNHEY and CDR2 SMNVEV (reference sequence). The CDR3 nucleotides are TGTGCCAGCAGTTTAATGGGGAGGGATGGCTACACCTTC. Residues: CASSLMGRDGYTF.

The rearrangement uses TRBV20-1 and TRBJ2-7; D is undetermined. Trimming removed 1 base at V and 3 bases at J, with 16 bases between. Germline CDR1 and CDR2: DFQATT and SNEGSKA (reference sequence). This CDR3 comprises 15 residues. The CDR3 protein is CSARVLLAAIYEQYF. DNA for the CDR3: TGCAGTGCTAGAGTGCTACTGGCCGCCATCTACGAGCAGTACTTC.

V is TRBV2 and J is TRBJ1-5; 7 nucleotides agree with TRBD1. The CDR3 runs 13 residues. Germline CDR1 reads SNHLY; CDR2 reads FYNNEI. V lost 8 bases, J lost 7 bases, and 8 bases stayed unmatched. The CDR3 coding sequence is TGTGCCAGCGGGGGAGACAGGGAACAGCCCCAGCATTTT. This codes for CASGGDREQPQHF. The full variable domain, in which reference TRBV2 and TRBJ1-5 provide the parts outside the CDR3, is EPEVTQTPSHQVTQMGQEVILRCVPISNHLYFYWYRQILGQKVEFLVSFYNNEISEKSEIFDDQFSVERPDGSNFTLKIRSTKLEDSAMYFCASGGDREQPQHFGDGTRLSIL.

The CDR3 DNA sequence: TGTGCCAGCACCCCCCGGCAGGGTCTCAATTCACCCCTCCACTTT. Translating it yields CASTPRQGLNSPLHF. The chain employs TRBV28 and TRBJ1-6, with D possibly being TRBD1 (5 bases). This CDR3 has 15 residues. Trimming took 7 bases from V and 7 from J, leaving 17 bases between them. The V gene's germline CDR1 is MDHEN and CDR2 SYDVKM.

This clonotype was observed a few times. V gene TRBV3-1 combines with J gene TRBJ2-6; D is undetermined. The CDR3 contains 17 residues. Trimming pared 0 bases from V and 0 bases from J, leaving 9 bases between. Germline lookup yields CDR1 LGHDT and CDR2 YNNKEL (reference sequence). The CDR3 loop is CASSQDLVSSGANVLTF. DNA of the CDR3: TGTGCCAGCAGCCAAGATTTAGTCAGCTCTGGGGCCAACGTCCTGACTTTC. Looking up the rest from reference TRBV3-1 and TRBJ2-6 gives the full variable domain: DTAVSQTPKYLVTQMGNDKSIKCEQNLGHDTMYWYKQDSKKFLKIMFSYNNKELIINETVPNRFSPKSPDKAHLNLHINSLELGDSAVYFCASSQDLVSSGANVLTFGAGSRLTVL.

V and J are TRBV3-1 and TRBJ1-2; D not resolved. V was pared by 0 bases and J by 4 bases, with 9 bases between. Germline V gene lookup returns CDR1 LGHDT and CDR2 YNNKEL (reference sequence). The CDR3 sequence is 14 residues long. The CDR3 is CASSQDLSVYGYTF. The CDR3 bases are TGTGCCAGCAGCCAAGATCTGTCGGTCTATGGCTACACCTTC.

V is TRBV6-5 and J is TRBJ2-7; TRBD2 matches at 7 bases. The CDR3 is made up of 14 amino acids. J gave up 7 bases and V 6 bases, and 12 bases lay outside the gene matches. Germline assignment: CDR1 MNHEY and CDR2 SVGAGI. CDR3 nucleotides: TGTGCCAGCAGATGGGGAGGGCAGAACAATGAGCAGTACTTC. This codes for CASRWGGQNNEQYF.

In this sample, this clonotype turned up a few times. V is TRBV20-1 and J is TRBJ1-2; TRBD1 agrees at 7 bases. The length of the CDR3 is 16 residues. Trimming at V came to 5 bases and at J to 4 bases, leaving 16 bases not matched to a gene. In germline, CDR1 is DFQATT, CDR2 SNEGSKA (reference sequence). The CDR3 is CSAPPRQGQTGYGYTF. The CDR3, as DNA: TGCAGTGCTCCTCCGCGACAGGGACAAACGGGCTATGGCTACACCTTC.

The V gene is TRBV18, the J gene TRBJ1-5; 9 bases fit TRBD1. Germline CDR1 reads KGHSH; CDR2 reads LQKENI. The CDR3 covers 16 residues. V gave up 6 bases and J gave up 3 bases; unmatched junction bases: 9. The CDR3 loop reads CASSPTTGGSNQPQHF. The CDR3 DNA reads TGTGCCAGCTCCCCTACGACAGGGGGGTCCAATCAGCCCCAGCATTTT.

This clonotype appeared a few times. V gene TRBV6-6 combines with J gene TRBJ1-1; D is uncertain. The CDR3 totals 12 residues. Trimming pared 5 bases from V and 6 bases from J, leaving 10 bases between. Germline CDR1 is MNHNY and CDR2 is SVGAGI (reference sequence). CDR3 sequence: CASSGRSPEAFF. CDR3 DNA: TGTGCCAGCAGTGGACGGAGCCCTGAAGCTTTCTTT.

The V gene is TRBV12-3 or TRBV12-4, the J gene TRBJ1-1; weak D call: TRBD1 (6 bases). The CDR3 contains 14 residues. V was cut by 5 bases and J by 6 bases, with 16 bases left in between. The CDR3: CASSLPPGAAEAFF. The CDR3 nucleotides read TGTGCCAGCAGTCTCCCCCCAGGGGCAGCTGAAGCTTTCTTT.

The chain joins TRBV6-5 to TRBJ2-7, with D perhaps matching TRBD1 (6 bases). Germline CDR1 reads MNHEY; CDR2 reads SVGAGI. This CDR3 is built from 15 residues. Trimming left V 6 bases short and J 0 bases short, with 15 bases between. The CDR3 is CASRRVRDNSYEQYF. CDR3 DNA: TGTGCCAGCAGGCGCGTCCGGGACAACTCCTACGAGCAGTACTTC.

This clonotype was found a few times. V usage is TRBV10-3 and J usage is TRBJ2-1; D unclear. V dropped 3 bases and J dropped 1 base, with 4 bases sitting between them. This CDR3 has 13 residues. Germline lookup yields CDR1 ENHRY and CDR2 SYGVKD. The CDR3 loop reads CAISERSYNEQFF. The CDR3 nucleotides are TGTGCCATCAGTGAAAGGTCCTACAATGAGCAGTTCTTC.

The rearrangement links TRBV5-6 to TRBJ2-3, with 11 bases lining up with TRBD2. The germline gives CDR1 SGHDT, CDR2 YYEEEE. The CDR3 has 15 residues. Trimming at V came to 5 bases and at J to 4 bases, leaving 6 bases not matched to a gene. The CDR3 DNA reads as TGTGCCAGCAGTTATAGCGGGAGGGCCCCAGATACGCAGTATTTT. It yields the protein CASSYSGRAPDTQYF.

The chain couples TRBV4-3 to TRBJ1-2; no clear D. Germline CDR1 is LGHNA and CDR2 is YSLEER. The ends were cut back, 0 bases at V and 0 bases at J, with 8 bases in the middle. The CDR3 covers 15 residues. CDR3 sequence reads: CASSQDPGPNYGYTF. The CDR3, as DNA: TGCGCCAGCAGCCAAGATCCAGGCCCTAACTATGGCTACACCTTC.

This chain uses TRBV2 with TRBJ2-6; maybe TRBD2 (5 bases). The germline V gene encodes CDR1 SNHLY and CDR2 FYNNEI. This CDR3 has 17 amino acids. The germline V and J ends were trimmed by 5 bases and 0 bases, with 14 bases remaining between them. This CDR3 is CASSKYGLVSGANVLTF. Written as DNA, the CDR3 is TGTGCCAGCAGTAAATACGGACTGGTCTCTGGGGCCAACGTCCTGACTTTC.

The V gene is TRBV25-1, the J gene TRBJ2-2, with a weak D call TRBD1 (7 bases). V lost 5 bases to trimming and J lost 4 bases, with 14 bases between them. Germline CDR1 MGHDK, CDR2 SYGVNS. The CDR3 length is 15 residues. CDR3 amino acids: CASSNGQGGTGELFF. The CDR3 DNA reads TGTGCCAGCAGTAATGGGCAGGGGGGCACCGGGGAGCTGTTTTTT.